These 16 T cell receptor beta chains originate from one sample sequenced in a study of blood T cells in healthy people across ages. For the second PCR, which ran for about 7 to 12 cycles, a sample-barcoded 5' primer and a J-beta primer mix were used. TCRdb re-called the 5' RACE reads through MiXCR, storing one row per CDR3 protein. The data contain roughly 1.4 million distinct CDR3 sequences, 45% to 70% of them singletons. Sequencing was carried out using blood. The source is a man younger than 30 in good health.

The CDR3 is CASSSLSGSSYEQYF. In DNA, the CDR3 is TGCGCCAGCAGTTCCCTTAGCGGGAGCTCCTACGAGCAGTACTTC. V and J are TRBV4-1 and TRBJ2-7; 9 bases align to TRBD2. V was pared by 6 bases and J by 0 bases, with 6 bases of the junction left unmatched. CDR1 MGHRA and CDR2 YSYEKL come from the germline V gene. This CDR3 is built from 15 residues.

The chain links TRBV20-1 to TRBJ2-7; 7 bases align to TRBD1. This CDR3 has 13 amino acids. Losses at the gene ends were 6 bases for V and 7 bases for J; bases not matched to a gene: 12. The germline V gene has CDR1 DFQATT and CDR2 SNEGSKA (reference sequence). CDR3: CSALRDSYNEQYF. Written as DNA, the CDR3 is TGCAGTGCCCTCCGGGACAGTTACAATGAGCAGTACTTC.

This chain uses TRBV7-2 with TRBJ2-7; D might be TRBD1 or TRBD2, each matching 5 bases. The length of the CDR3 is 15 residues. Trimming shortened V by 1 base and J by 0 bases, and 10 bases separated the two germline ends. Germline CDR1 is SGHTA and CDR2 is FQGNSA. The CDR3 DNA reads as TGTGCCAGCAGCTTAGGAGGGGCCCGCTCCTACGAGCAGTACTTC. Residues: CASSLGGARSYEQYF.

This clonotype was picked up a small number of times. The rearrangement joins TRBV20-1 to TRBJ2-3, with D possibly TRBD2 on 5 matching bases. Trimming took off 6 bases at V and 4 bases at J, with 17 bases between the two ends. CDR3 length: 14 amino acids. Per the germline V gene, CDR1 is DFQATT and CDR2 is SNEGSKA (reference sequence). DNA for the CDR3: TGCAGTGCCAGGCCTCGGGGAATCCCAGATACGCAGTATTTT. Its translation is CSARPRGIPDTQYF.

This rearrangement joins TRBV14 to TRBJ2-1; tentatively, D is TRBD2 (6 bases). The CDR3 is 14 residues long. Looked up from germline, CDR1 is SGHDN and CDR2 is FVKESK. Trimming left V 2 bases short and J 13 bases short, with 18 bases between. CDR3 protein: CASSQKAGRATQFF. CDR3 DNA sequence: TGTGCCAGCAGCCAAAAGGCGGGAAGGGCGACCCAGTTCTTC.

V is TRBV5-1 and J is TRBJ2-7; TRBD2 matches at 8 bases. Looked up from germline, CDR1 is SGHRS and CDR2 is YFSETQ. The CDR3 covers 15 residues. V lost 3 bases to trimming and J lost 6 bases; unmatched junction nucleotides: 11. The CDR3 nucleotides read TGCGCCAGCAGCTCATCCGGGACTAGTGGCGTCGAGCAGTACTTC. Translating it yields CASSSSGTSGVEQYF.

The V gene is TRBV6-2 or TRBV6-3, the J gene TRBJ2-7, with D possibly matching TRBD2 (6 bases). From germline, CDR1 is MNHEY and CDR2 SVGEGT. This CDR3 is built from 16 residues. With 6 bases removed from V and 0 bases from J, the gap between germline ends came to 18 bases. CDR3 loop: CASSCWTGEISYEQYF. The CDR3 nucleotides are TGTGCCAGCAGCTGCTGGACGGGGGAGATCTCCTACGAGCAGTACTTC.

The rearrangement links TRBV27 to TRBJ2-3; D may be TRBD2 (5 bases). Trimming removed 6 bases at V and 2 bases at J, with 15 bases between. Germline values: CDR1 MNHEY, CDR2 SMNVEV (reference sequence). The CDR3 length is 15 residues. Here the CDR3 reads CASSSARENTDTQYF. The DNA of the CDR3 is TGTGCCAGCAGCTCGGCACGGGAAAACACAGATACGCAGTATTTT.

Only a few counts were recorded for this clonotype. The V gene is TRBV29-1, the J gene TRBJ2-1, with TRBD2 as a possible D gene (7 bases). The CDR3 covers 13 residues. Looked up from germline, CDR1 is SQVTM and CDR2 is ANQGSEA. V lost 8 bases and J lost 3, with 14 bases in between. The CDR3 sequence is CSLRGGGYNEQFF. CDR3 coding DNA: TGCAGCCTAAGGGGAGGGGGCTACAATGAGCAGTTCTTC.

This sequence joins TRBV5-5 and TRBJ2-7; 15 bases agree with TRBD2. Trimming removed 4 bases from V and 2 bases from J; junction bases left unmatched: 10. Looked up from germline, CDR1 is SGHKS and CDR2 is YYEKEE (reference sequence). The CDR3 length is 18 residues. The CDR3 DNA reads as TGTGCCAGCAGCGGTTCGGGACTAGCGGGGGGATTCGCCTACGAGCAGTACTTC. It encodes CASSGSGLAGGFAYEQYF.

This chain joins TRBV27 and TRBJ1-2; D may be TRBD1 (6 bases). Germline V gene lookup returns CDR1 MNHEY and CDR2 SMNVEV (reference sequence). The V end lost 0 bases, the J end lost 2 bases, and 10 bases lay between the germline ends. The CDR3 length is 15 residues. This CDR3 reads CASSLSVQGNYGYTF. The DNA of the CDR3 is TGTGCCAGCAGTTTATCGGTGCAGGGGAACTATGGCTACACCTTC.

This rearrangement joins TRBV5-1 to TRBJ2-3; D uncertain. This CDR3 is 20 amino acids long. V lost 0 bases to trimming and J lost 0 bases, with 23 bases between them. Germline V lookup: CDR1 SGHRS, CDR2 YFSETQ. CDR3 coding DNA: TGCGCCAGCAGCTTGGCCCTCCTTCGAACCTATCGTGCTAGCACAGATACGCAGTATTTT. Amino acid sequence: CASSLALLRTYRASTDTQYF.

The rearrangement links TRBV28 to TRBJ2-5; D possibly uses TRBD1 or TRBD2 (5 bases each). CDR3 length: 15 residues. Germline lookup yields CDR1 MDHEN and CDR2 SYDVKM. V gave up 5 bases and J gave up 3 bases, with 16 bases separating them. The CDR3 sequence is CASSPRVGTEETQYF. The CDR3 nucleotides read TGTGCCAGCAGTCCCAGAGTCGGGACGGAAGAGACCCAGTACTTC.

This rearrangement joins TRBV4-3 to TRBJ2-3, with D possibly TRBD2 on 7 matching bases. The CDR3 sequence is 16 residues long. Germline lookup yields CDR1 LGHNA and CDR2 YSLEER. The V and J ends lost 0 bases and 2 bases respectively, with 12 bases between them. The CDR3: CASSQDRGAATDTQYF. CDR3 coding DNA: TGCGCCAGCAGCCAAGACCGGGGGGCCGCCACAGATACGCAGTATTTT.

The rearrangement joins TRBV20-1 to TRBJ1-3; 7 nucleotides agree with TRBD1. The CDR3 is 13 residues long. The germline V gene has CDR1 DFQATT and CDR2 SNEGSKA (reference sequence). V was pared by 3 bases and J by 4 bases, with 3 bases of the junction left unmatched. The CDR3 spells CSARTGFGNTIYF. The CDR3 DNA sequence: TGCAGTGCTAGGACAGGGTTCGGAAACACCATATATTTT.

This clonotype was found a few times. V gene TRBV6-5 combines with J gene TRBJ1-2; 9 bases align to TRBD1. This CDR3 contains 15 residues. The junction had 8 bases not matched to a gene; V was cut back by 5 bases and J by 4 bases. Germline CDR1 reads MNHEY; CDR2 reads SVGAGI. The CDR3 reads CASSATGTGFYGYTF. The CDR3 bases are TGTGCCAGCAGTGCCACCGGGACAGGGTTCTATGGCTACACCTTC.